This T cell receptor (beta chain) was retrieved from a study of post-analysis software for immune sequencing data. About the research overall: In terms of disease course, relapsing-remitting, secondary progressive and progressive-relapsing multiple sclerosis were included. General study points: Controls showed lower frequencies than patients for roughly five TRBV segments, and TRBV5-6, TRBV5-1 and TRBV20-1 were among these. Comparison with controls showed significantly lower normalized Chao1 diversity in multiple sclerosis patients.

cDNA libraries for TCR beta contained unique molecular identifiers. Out of about 0.9 to 10 million T cells, roughly 0.5 million cDNA molecules were generated. TCRdb independently ran MiXCR on the PCR reads; one entry per CDR3 protein. The table lists 350,000 to 500,000 distinct CDR3 sequences, approximately 37% of them singletons, with 7.5% to 8.5% in the top ten. The CDR3 is made up of 12 amino acids. The V end lost 8 bases, the J end lost 0 bases, and 7 bases lay between the germline ends. Germline CDR1 and CDR2: MDHEN and SYDVKM. A remark on this clonotype: Its antigen is not identified.

The chain links TRBV28 to TRBJ1-1, with D tentatively TRBD1 (5 bases). The sample was blood. This sequence was found in a girl aged 2-10 years with multiple sclerosis. In nucleotides, the CDR3 is TGTGCCAGCGGGGGAATGAACACTGAAGCTTTCTTT. The encoded protein is CASGGMNTEAFF.